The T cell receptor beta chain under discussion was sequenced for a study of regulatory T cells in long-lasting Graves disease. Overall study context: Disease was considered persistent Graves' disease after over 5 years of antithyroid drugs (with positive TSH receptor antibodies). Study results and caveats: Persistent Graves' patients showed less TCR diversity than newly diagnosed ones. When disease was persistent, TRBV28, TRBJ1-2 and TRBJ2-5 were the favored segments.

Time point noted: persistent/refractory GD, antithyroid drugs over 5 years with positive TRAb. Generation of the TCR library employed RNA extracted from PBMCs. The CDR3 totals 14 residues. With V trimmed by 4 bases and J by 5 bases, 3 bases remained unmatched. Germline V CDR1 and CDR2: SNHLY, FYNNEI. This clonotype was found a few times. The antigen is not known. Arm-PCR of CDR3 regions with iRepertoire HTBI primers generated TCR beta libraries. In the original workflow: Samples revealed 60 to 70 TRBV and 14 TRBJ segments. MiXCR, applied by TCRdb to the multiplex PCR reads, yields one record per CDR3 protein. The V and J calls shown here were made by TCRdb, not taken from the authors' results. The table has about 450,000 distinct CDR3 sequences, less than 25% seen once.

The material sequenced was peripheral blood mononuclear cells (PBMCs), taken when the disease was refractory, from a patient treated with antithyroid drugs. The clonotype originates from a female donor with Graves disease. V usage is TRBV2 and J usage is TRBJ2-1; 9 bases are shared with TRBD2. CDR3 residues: CASSGTSANNEQFF. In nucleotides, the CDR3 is TGTGCCAGCAGTGGGACTAGCGCGAACAATGAGCAGTTCTTC.